Sequencing of this TCR beta chain was carried out in a study of OX40 agonist ivuxolimab in advanced cancers. Across the whole study: With ivuxolimab, an agonistic anti-OX40 (CD134) antibody, patients were treated.

Concerning this clone: Its antigen is unidentified.

Assay used: immunoSEQ multiplex PCR; TCRdb lists only in-frame clones, some missing. Of approximately 15,000 clones in the sample, around 77% were seen once. Study conclusions and caveats: Low normalized T-cell clonal expansion was additionally recorded for some nonresponders.

Germline CDR1 is MNHEY and CDR2 is SVGAGI. The CDR3 is made up of 12 amino acids. With 5 bases removed from V and 5 bases from J, the gap between germline ends came to 10 bases. Sequenced material: CD4+ or CD8+ T cells sorted from blood, taken in a trial of the OX40 agonist ivuxolimab. The origin of this receptor is an adult with an advanced solid tumor such as melanoma, head and neck, liver or kidney cancer. The chain joins TRBV6-5 to TRBJ2-7; D possibly corresponds to TRBD2 (5 bases). The CDR3 sequence: CASSQLGDEQYF. Here the CDR3 DNA reads TGTGCCAGCAGTCAACTAGGAGACGAGCAGTACTTC.